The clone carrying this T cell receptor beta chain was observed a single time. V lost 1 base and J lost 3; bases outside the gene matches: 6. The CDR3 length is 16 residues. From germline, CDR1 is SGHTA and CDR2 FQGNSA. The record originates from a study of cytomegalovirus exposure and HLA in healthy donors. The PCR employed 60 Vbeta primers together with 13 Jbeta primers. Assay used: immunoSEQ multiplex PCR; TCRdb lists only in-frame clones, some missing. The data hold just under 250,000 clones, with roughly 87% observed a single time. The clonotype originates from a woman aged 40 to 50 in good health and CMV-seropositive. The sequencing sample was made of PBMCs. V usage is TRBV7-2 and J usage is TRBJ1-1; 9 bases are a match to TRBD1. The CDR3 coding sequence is TGTGCCAGCAGCTTAGGACAGGGGGGATCGTACACTGAAGCTTTCTTT. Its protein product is CASSLGQGGSYTEAFF.